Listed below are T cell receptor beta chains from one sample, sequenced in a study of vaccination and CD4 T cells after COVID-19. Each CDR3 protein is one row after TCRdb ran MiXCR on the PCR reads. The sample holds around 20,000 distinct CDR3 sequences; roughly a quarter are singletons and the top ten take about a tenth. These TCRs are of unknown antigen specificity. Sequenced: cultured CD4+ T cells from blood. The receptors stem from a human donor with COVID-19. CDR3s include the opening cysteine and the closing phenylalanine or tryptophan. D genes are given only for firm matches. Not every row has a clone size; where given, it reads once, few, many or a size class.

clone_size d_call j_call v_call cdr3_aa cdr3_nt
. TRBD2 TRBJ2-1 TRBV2 CASRTSGGALPYNEQFF TGTGCCAGCCGGACTAGCGGGGGGGCTTTGCCCTACAATGAGCAGTTCTTC
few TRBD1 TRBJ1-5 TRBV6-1 CASRTDRNSNQPQHF TGTGCCAGCAGGACGGACAGGAATAGCAATCAGCCCCAGCATTTT
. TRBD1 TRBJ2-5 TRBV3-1 CASSQVGQPQETQYF TGTGCCAGCAGCCAAGTGGGACAGCCCCAAGAGACCCAGTACTTC
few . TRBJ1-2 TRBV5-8 CASSITESGGYTF TGTGCCAGCAGCATTACGGAGTCCGGTGGCTACACCTTC
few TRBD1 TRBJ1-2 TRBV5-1 CASSHVQGTNGYTF TGCGCCAGCAGCCATGTACAGGGGACCAATGGCTACACCTTC
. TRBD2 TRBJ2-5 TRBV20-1 CSARVAGGQETQYF TGCAGTGCTAGAGTTGCCGGGGGGCAAGAGACCCAGTACTTC
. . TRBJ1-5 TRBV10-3 CAISDNKGGISQPQHF TGTGCCATCAGCGATAACAAGGGAGGGATAAGTCAGCCCCAGCATTTT
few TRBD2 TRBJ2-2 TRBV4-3 CASSQDLKPSGGTPGELFF TGCGCCAGCAGCCAAGATCTTAAGCCTAGCGGGGGGACTCCCGGGGAGCTGTTTTTT
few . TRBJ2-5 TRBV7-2 CASSLARAGRIQETQYF TGTGCCAGCAGTTTAGCTCGGGCAGGGAGGATCCAAGAGACCCAGTACTTC
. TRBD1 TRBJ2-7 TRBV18 CASSPPGQGYEQYF TGTGCCAGCTCACCGCCCGGACAGGGCTACGAGCAGTACTTC
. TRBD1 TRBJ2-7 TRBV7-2 CASSLDRVINEQYF TGTGCCAGCAGCTTGGACAGGGTAATCAACGAGCAGTACTTC
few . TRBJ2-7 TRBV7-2 CASSQGGLTSYEQYF TGTGCCAGCAGCCAGGGGGGCCTTACCTCCTACGAGCAGTACTTC
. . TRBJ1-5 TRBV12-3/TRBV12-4 CASSLARPVGGKSNQPQHF TGTGCCAGCAGTTTAGCGCGCCCCGTAGGGGGGAAAAGCAATCAGCCCCAGCATTTT
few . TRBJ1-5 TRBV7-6 CASSLDKGSNQPQHF TGTGCCAGCAGCTTAGACAAGGGTAGCAATCAGCCCCAGCATTTT
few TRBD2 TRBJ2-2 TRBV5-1 CASSQGLAGTGELFF TGCGCCAGCAGCCAGGGACTAGCGGGCACCGGGGAGCTGTTTTTT
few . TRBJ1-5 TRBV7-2 CASSLRRDQPQHF TGTGCCAGCAGCTTAAGAAGAGATCAGCCCCAGCATTTT
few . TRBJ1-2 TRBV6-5 CASSYDDNYGYTF TGTGCCAGCAGTTACGACGATAACTATGGCTACACCTTC
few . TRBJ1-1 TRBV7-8 CASSYTPGSEAFF TGTGCCAGCAGCTACACGCCAGGGTCTGAAGCTTTCTTT
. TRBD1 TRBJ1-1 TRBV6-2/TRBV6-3 CASSYPTGVSNTEAFF TGTGCCAGCAGTTACCCGACAGGGGTCTCGAACACTGAAGCTTTCTTT